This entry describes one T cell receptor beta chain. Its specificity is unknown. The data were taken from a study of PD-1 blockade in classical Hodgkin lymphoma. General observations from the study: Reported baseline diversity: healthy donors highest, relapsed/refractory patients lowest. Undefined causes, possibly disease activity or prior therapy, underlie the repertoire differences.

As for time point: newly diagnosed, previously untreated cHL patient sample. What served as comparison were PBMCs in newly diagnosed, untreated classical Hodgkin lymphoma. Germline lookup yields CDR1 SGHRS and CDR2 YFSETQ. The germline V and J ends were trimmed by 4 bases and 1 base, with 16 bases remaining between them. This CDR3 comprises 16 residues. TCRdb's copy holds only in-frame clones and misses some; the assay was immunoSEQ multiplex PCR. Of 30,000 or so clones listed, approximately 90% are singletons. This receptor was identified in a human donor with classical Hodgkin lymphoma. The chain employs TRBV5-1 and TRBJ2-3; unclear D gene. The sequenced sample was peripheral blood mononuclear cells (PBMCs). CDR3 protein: CASSTVTAVRTDTQYF. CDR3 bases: TGCGCCAGCAGCACTGTAACTGCGGTACGCACAGATACGCAGTATTTT.